These 10 T cell receptor beta chains came from one sample sequenced in a study of blood T cells in healthy people across ages (dated by TCRdb to between 2015 and 2017). The library was made by 5' RACE. The run used an Illumina HiSeq 2500. A second roughly 6 to 12 cycle PCR used a sample-barcoded 5' primer and a J-beta primer mix. TCRdb handled the public reads itself, with Q25 trimming in fastp and clone calling in MiXCR, and kept productive beta chains. One record per CDR3 amino acid sequence lists the most common genes and DNA. Within this sample are about 1.7 million distinct CDR3 sequences, with 25% to 30% of them counted one time only. 7% to 9% of the sample rests with the top ten. Specimen: blood. All receptors derive from a woman aged 25 to 39 in good health.

This clonotype was seen many times. The rearrangement joins TRBV10-3 to TRBJ2-5; D not certain. Trimming shortened V by 7 bases and J by 4 bases, and 1 base separated the two germline ends. The CDR3 consists of 9 residues. The germline CDR1 and CDR2 sequences are ENHRY and SYGVKD. The DNA of the CDR3 is TGTGCCATCACAGAGACCCAGTACTTC. Protein sequence: CAITETQYF.

This rearrangement joins TRBV9 to TRBJ2-1; the match to TRBD2 covers 7 bases. This CDR3 contains 16 residues. V was pared by 0 bases and J by 7 bases, with 10 bases of the junction left unmatched. The germline V gene encodes CDR1 SGDLS and CDR2 YYNGEE. The chain's CDR3 is CASSVGGGSARNEQFF. The DNA of the CDR3 is TGTGCCAGCAGCGTAGGGGGCGGGAGTGCTCGGAATGAGCAGTTCTTC.

This clonotype occurred a few times. The chain links TRBV12-3 or TRBV12-4 to TRBJ2-3; TRBD2 matches at 9 bases. V gave up 6 bases and J gave up 5 bases; unmatched junction bases: 6. The CDR3 is 14 residues long. CDR3 protein: CASSRERGEDTQYF. The DNA of the CDR3 is TGTGCCAGCAGCCGAGAGCGGGGGGAAGATACGCAGTATTTT.

This clonotype was observed a few times. The V call is TRBV20-1, the J call TRBJ2-4, with D perhaps being TRBD1 or TRBD2 (5 bases each). Germline V gene lookup returns CDR1 DFQATT and CDR2 SNEGSKA (reference sequence). The CDR3 extends over 18 amino acids. Trimming took 4 bases from V and 0 from J, leaving 22 bases between them. The DNA of the CDR3 is TGCAGTGCTATAAATCGGGGCAGGGCGGGCCTAGCCAAAAACATTCAGTACTTC. As protein: CSAINRGRAGLAKNIQYF.

This sequence joins TRBV12-5 and TRBJ2-3, with 8 bases fitting TRBD1. The junction had 5 bases not matched to a gene; V was cut back by 5 bases and J by 4 bases. The CDR3 loop spans 14 amino acids. CDR1 and CDR2 (germline): LGHNT, FRNRAP. CDR3 sequence: CASGPGQGPDTQYF. CDR3 nucleotide sequence: TGTGCTAGTGGTCCCGGACAGGGTCCAGATACGCAGTATTTT.

This clonotype was found a few times. This chain uses TRBV5-1 with TRBJ2-7; 7 bases map to TRBD1. This CDR3 region has 15 residues. Trimming took 4 bases from V and 6 from J; bases not matched to a gene: 13. Germline V gene data show CDR1 as SGHRS and CDR2 as YFSETQ. The chain's CDR3 is CASSPQTGSPPEQYF. For the CDR3, the DNA is TGCGCCAGCAGCCCCCAGACAGGGTCCCCGCCCGAGCAGTACTTC.

The sample holds one count of this clonotype. The DNA is left out, because the CDR3 cannot be placed on it with certainty; the CDR3 is given as TCRdb lists it. This chain uses TRBV29-1 with TRBJ1-2. Counting both end residues, the CDR3 totals 12 amino acids. Germline-derived CDR1 and CDR2 are SQVTM and ANQGSEA. The CDR3 loop reads CSAQDGSYDCTF.

About this clonotype itself: A much more abundant neighbour one base away suggests this may be a read error. This sequence joins TRBV7-9 and TRBJ1-1; D unresolved. This CDR3 spans 15 amino acids. CDR1 and CDR2 from the germline V gene are SEHNR and FQNEAQ (reference sequence). The CDR3 nucleotides read TGTTCCAGCAGTCTATCATTGAGGGTGAACACTGAAGCTTTCTTT. Residues: CSSSLSLRVNTEAFF.

The gene calls are TRBV20-1 and TRBJ2-5; TRBD2 matches at 13 bases. V lost 6 bases to trimming and J lost 10 bases; unmatched junction nucleotides: 17. Germline values: CDR1 DFQATT, CDR2 SNEGSKA (reference sequence). This CDR3 region has 16 residues. DNA for the CDR3: TGCAGTGCGCAAATGACTAGCGGGGGGCCGAGAGATGTCCAGTACTTC. Protein sequence: CSAQMTSGGPRDVQYF.

A few counts support this clonotype. The genes are TRBV7-2 and TRBJ2-1; 8 positions match TRBD1. CDR3 size: 16 residues. Germline CDR1 is SGHTA and CDR2 is FQGNSA. The V gene end was trimmed by 0 bases and the J gene end by 8 bases; junction bases not matched to a gene: 9. The CDR3 DNA follows: TGTGCCAGCAGCTTAGCGAGCAGGGGGCGCCGGTATGAGCAGTTCTTC. It yields the protein CASSLASRGRRYEQFF.